These 20 T cell receptor beta chains share one sample of origin, sequenced in a study of T-cell reconstitution after alpha-beta-depleted transplantation in children. Preparation of the TCRbeta library used unique molecular identifiers. Each CDR3 protein is one row after TCRdb ran MiXCR on the PCR reads. Counted here are 540,000 or so distinct CDR3 sequences, 23% occurring once; the ten biggest clones make up less than 15%. The sequenced sample was PBMCs, mostly from graft donor cells, obtained 360 days after TCRalphabeta/CD19-depleted stem cell transplant. The origin of the receptors is a boy in the first two years of life who had a stem cell transplant for acute myeloid leukemia, so the T cells may come from the graft donor.

CDR3 DNA sequence: TGCGCCAGCAGCCAACGACAGGGCTGGGGCGGGGAGCTGTTTTTT. Translated: CASSQRQGWGGELFF. The rearrangement joins TRBV4-3 to TRBJ2-2, with 7 bases that match TRBD1. Germline CDR1 is LGHNA and CDR2 is YSLEER. Trimming took 2 bases from V and 7 from J; bases not matched to a gene: 7. The CDR3 runs 15 residues.

The rearrangement uses TRBV28 and TRBJ1-1; D unresolved. The CDR3 covers 15 residues. The V gene's germline CDR1 is MDHEN and CDR2 SYDVKM. V lost 6 bases and J 5 bases, leaving 19 bases between the germline ends. This chain's CDR3 is CASRTDPTARTEAFF. CDR3 bases: TGTGCCAGCAGAACTGACCCGACGGCTCGGACTGAAGCTTTCTTT.

In its sample, this clonotype was seen many times. The V call is TRBV5-1, the J call TRBJ2-1; D unclear. Trimming removed 2 bases from V and 3 bases from J, with 9 bases in between. The CDR3 sequence is 14 residues long. Looked up from germline, CDR1 is SGHRS and CDR2 is YFSETQ. The CDR3 sequence is CASSLTVNYNEQFF. For the CDR3, the DNA is TGCGCCAGCAGCTTAACAGTTAACTACAATGAGCAGTTCTTC.

This clonotype was recorded many times. This chain connects TRBV2 to TRBJ2-7; no clear D. CDR1 and CDR2 from the germline V gene are SNHLY and FYNNEI. CDR3 length: 13 amino acids. Trimming shortened V by 5 bases and J by 6 bases, and 14 bases separated the two germline ends. The CDR3 here is CASSNERSIEQYV. The CDR3 DNA follows: TGTGCCAGCAGTAACGAAAGGTCCATCGAGCAGTACGTC.

This chain joins TRBV11-1 and TRBJ2-1, with a possible D match to TRBD2 (7 bases). The germline V and J ends were trimmed by 1 base and 4 bases, with 14 bases remaining between them. The CDR3 covers 16 residues. Germline V gene lookup returns CDR1 SGHAT and CDR2 FQDESV (reference sequence). Written as DNA, the CDR3 is TGTGCCAGCAGCTTAGGTTTCGGGGGGCAATACAATGAGCAGTTCTTC. It translates to CASSLGFGGQYNEQFF.

The chain is built from TRBV25-1 and TRBJ2-5; tentatively, D is TRBD1 or TRBD2 (5 bases each). The CDR3 has 14 amino acids. Germline CDR1 and CDR2: MGHDK and SYGVNS. Trimming cost V 3 bases and J 5 bases, with 13 bases left between them. CDR3 residues: CASSDNPEGETQYF. CDR3 bases: TGTGCCAGCAGTGATAACCCTGAGGGGGAGACCCAGTACTTC.

This clonotype showed up just a few times. This chain connects TRBV20-1 to TRBJ1-1; D is uncertain. The V gene's germline CDR1 is DFQATT and CDR2 SNEGSKA (reference sequence). The V and J ends lost 3 bases and 1 base respectively, with 6 bases between them. The CDR3 is 12 residues long. The chain's CDR3 is CSASLWNTEAFF. For the CDR3, the DNA is TGCAGTGCTAGTCTGTGGAACACTGAAGCTTTCTTT.

This clonotype was observed many times. The chain recombines TRBV20-1 with TRBJ1-6; D unclear. Trimming removed 3 bases at V and 2 bases at J, with 8 bases between. The germline gives CDR1 DFQATT, CDR2 SNEGSKA (reference sequence). The CDR3 totals 14 residues. This CDR3 reads CSASDGPYNSPLHF. CDR3 nucleotides: TGCAGTGCTAGTGATGGGCCCTATAATTCACCCCTCCACTTT.

This clonotype was seen at least ten times. The gene calls are TRBV20-1 and TRBJ2-1; 12 bases match TRBD2. Trimming took 6 bases from V and 10 from J; bases not matched to a gene: 19. The CDR3 has 17 amino acids. In germline, CDR1 is DFQATT, CDR2 SNEGSKA (reference sequence). DNA of the CDR3: TGCAGTGCCCCCCCAGGACATGGACTAGCGGGGTTTGGGGAGCAGTTCTTC. It yields the protein CSAPPGHGLAGFGEQFF.

The J gene is TRBJ2-1, the V gene TRBV7-2; possibly TRBD2 for D (6 bases). Germline CDR1 and CDR2: SGHTA and FQGNSA. This CDR3 is 12 amino acids long. V dropped 3 bases and J dropped 13 bases, with 13 bases sitting between them. The chain's CDR3 is CASSFSGLDQFF. As DNA, the CDR3 is TGTGCCAGCAGCTTCTCGGGACTCGATCAGTTCTTC.

This clonotype has a count of ten or more. The chain uses TRBV7-9 and TRBJ2-1; D might be TRBD1 or TRBD2, each matching 6 bases. Germline V lookup: CDR1 SEHNR, CDR2 FQNEAQ (reference sequence). The CDR3 is 15 amino acids. Trimming left V 5 bases short and J 6 bases short, with 17 bases between. The CDR3 is CASSPPGALANEQFF. CDR3 nucleotides: TGTGCCAGCAGCCCCCCGGGGGCGCTTGCCAATGAGCAGTTCTTC.

This clonotype appeared a few times. The V gene is TRBV6-5, the J gene TRBJ1-6; D gene uncertain. This CDR3 contains 14 residues. Germline V gene sequence: CDR1 MNHEY, CDR2 SVGAGI. V was cut by 2 bases and J by 9 bases, with 11 bases left in between. The CDR3 DNA is TGTGCCAGCAGTTACGGGGATCTAAGTTCACCCCTCCACTTT. Residues: CASSYGDLSSPLHF.

V and J are TRBV6-6 and TRBJ1-5; D is unclear. The CDR3 has 13 amino acids. The germline V and J ends were trimmed by 4 bases and 5 bases, with 9 bases remaining between them. The V gene's germline CDR1 is MNHNY and CDR2 SVGAGI (reference sequence). The CDR3 here is CASSFSIYQPQHF. CDR3 bases: TGTGCCAGCAGTTTTTCCATTTATCAGCCCCAGCATTTT.

Ten or more counts support this clonotype. The genes are TRBV28 and TRBJ2-5; the match to TRBD1 covers 10 bases. V trimming: 6 bases; J trimming: 4 bases; junction bases outside the gene matches: 8. This CDR3 contains 15 residues. The germline V gene encodes CDR1 MDHEN and CDR2 SYDVKM. The CDR3 DNA is TGTGCCAGCAGCGGTGGACAGGGGGAAGCAGAGACCCAGTACTTC. It specifies CASSGGQGEAETQYF.

This clonotype was seen a handful of times. The chain carries TRBV20-1 and TRBJ1-1; TRBD1 is a possible D gene (6 bases). Trimming removed 6 bases from V and 10 bases from J, with 15 bases in between. The germline gives CDR1 DFQATT, CDR2 SNEGSKA (reference sequence). There are 11 residues in the CDR3. The CDR3 reads CSAREGGRAFF. Written as DNA, the CDR3 is TGCAGTGCCCGAGAAGGGGGACGAGCTTTCTTT.

This clonotype was seen many times. V gene TRBV7-9 combines with J gene TRBJ1-1; D is unresolved. Trimming shortened V by 7 bases and J by 1 base, and 7 bases separated the two germline ends. Germline loops: CDR1 SEHNR, CDR2 FQNEAQ (reference sequence). The CDR3 totals 12 residues. This CDR3 is CASTPGNTEAFF. The DNA of the CDR3 is TGTGCCAGCACCCCTGGGAACACTGAAGCTTTCTTT.

This clonotype was observed a handful of times. J is TRBJ2-1 and V is TRBV7-2; D unresolved. The CDR3 is 12 residues long. Germline V gene sequence: CDR1 SGHTA, CDR2 FQGNSA. V lost 6 bases and J lost 5, with 8 bases in between. CDR3 DNA: TGTGCCAGCAGTTACATTAACAATGAGCAGTTCTTC. Translated, it gives CASSYINNEQFF.

This clonotype was seen at least ten times. The chain links TRBV7-2 to TRBJ2-5; D may be TRBD2 (6 bases). The CDR3 consists of 14 residues. Germline V gene lookup returns CDR1 SGHTA and CDR2 FQGNSA. With 6 bases removed from V and 5 bases from J, the gap between germline ends came to 16 bases. This CDR3 reads CASSSRGGVETQYF. In DNA form, the CDR3 reads TGTGCCAGCAGTTCTAGAGGAGGGGTGGAGACCCAGTACTTC.

The chain uses TRBV11-3 and TRBJ1-1; D perhaps matches TRBD1 (6 bases). V lost 0 bases and J lost 1, with 15 bases in between. CDR1 is SGHNT and CDR2 is YENEEA in the germline V gene. This CDR3 region has 17 residues. CDR3 amino acids: CASSLEGGGARNTEAFF. CDR3 in DNA: TGTGCCAGCAGCTTAGAAGGTGGGGGGGCGCGGAACACTGAAGCTTTCTTT.

The chain is built from TRBV12-3 or TRBV12-4 and TRBJ2-1, with D perhaps TRBD2 (6 bases). Trimming cost V 3 bases and J 4 bases, with 31 bases left between them. The length of the CDR3 is 21 residues. The CDR3 reads CASSFGLAVPTSSQSYNEQFF. Here the CDR3 DNA reads TGTGCCAGCAGTTTCGGCCTCGCCGTCCCAACTAGCTCCCAATCTTACAATGAGCAGTTCTTC.